This T cell receptor beta chain was found in a study of CD8 T cells in Susac syndrome. The T cells that were sequenced for TCR beta were CD8+ and CD4+ cells from blood. An input of roughly 0.45 to 1 ug of RNA was subjected to reverse transcription using random hexamers. Each CDR3 protein gets one entry after TCRdb re-called the immunoSEQ multiplex PCR reads with MiXCR. This repertoire shows 180,000 or so distinct CDR3 sequences, less than 95% found once; its top ten account for about 0.1%. The CDR3 is 15 residues long. CDR1 is SNHLY and CDR2 is FYNNEI in the germline V gene. Losses at the gene ends were 7 bases for V and 5 bases for J; bases not matched to a gene: 7.

This rearrangement joins TRBV2 to TRBJ1-5, with TRBD1 identical over 11 bases. The receptor comes from a human donor in good health. Input material: CD4+ T cells from PBMCs. DNA of the CDR3: TGTGCCAGCAATCGGGGACAGGGGGGGGATCAGCCCCAGCATTTT. This encodes CASNRGQGGDQPQHF.